These T cell receptor beta chains were read from a single sample in a study of T cell repertoires in cytomegalovirus infection. TCRdb independently ran MiXCR on the reads; one entry per CDR3 protein. The sample has 97,000 or so distinct CDR3 sequences; 16% are singletons. Sequencing used PBMCs. Every receptor here comes from a human donor in good health (CMV status not recorded). Some clones in this sample may be carry-over from other donors' samples. Each CDR3 is given with its conserved first and last residue. A D gene is named only where the DNA matches it firmly. Size tells how often a clone was seen (once, few, many) or the class of an expanded clone, and some rows leave it out.

len: 13
j_gene: TRBJ1-2
v_gene: TRBV12-3/TRBV12-4
abundance: .
d_gene: .
CDR3nt: TGTGCCAGCAGTTTATCAGGGGCTCGTGGCTACACCTTC
CDR3aa: CASSLSGARGYTF

len: 16
j_gene: TRBJ2-5
v_gene: TRBV29-1
abundance: few
d_gene: .
CDR3nt: TGCAGCGTTGGGGGGTCTGGGGCGGTGGTGTTTGAGACCCAGTACTTC
CDR3aa: CSVGGSGAVVFETQYF

len: 14
j_gene: TRBJ1-1
v_gene: TRBV12-3/TRBV12-4
abundance: few
d_gene: .
CDR3nt: TGTGCCAGCATCCCGGACTCCTCGAACACTGAAGCTTTCTTT
CDR3aa: CASIPDSSNTEAFF

len: 13
j_gene: TRBJ1-1
v_gene: TRBV7-8
abundance: many
d_gene: .
CDR3nt: TGTGCCAGCAGCGAGGGCAGGGACACTGAAGCTTTCTTT
CDR3aa: CASSEGRDTEAFF

len: 13
j_gene: TRBJ2-3
v_gene: TRBV7-2
abundance: many
d_gene: .
CDR3nt: TGTGCCAGCACCCCTGGGCGCACAGATACGCAGTATTTT
CDR3aa: CASTPGRTDTQYF

len: 16
j_gene: TRBJ1-2
v_gene: TRBV29-1
abundance: many
d_gene: TRBD1
CDR3nt: TGCAGCGTTGGAGGCGGGACAGCTCGGATAAACTATGGCTACACCTTC
CDR3aa: CSVGGGTARINYGYTF

len: 13
j_gene: TRBJ2-1
v_gene: TRBV19
abundance: few
d_gene: .
CDR3nt: TGTGCCAGTAGTTTCGAGTATGCTAATGAGCAGTTCTTC
CDR3aa: CASSFEYANEQFF

len: 15
j_gene: TRBJ1-2
v_gene: TRBV10-3
abundance: few
d_gene: .
CDR3nt: TGTGCCATCAGTGAGTCTGCGGGGTCGGACTATGGCTACACCTTC
CDR3aa: CAISESAGSDYGYTF

len: 13
j_gene: TRBJ1-1
v_gene: TRBV5-1
abundance: .
d_gene: .
CDR3nt: TGCGCCAGCAGCTTGAACGGGGGTCCCGAAGCTTTCTTT
CDR3aa: CASSLNGGPEAFF

len: 12
j_gene: TRBJ2-5
v_gene: TRBV20-1
abundance: .
d_gene: .
CDR3nt: TGCAGTGCCCCGGGACCGGGATTAACCCAGTACTTC
CDR3aa: CSAPGPGLTQYF

len: 17
j_gene: TRBJ1-4
v_gene: TRBV6-2/TRBV6-3
abundance: many
d_gene: .
CDR3nt: TGTGCCAGCAGAGCCGCCCATACAGGATCAACTAATGAAAAACTGTTTTTT
CDR3aa: CASRAAHTGSTNEKLFF

len: 16
j_gene: TRBJ1-6
v_gene: TRBV27
abundance: .
d_gene: .
CDR3nt: TGTGCCAGCAGTTTAGGGCCCGCAGACCGAGGTTCACCCCTCCACTTT
CDR3aa: CASSLGPADRGSPLHF

len: 14
j_gene: TRBJ2-3
v_gene: TRBV6-2/TRBV6-3
abundance: few
d_gene: TRBD2
CDR3nt: TGTGCCAGCACCCTCCTCGGGAGGGCAGATACGCAGTATTTT
CDR3aa: CASTLLGRADTQYF

len: 14
j_gene: TRBJ1-4
v_gene: TRBV27
abundance: few
d_gene: .
CDR3nt: TGTGCCAGCGGTCCAACGAGGGGCTATGAAAAACTGTTTTTT
CDR3aa: CASGPTRGYEKLFF

len: 14
j_gene: TRBJ1-2
v_gene: TRBV7-6
abundance: .
d_gene: .
CDR3nt: TGTGCCAGCAGACCCGACGGGACGTGGCATGGCTACACCTTC
CDR3aa: CASRPDGTWHGYTF

len: 18
j_gene: TRBJ2-6
v_gene: TRBV7-8
abundance: many
d_gene: TRBD1
CDR3nt: TGTGCCAGCAGCTCCGGACAGGGCGGTCCCTCTCGGTCCAACGTCCTGACTTTC
CDR3aa: CASSSGQGGPSRSNVLTF

len: 12
j_gene: TRBJ1-2
v_gene: TRBV5-1
abundance: many
d_gene: .
CDR3nt: TGCGCCAGCAGGGAGACCGACTATGGCTACACCTTC
CDR3aa: CASRETDYGYTF

len: 14
j_gene: TRBJ1-6
v_gene: TRBV5-1
abundance: few
d_gene: .
CDR3nt: TGCGCCAGCAGCCTGGACGAGGGGGATTCACCCCTCCACTTT
CDR3aa: CASSLDEGDSPLHF

len: 14
j_gene: TRBJ1-1
v_gene: TRBV2
abundance: many
d_gene: .
CDR3nt: TGTGCCAGCTGCGCCGGGGGCAGGAGAACTGAAGCTTTCTTT
CDR3aa: CASCAGGRRTEAFF

len: 15
j_gene: TRBJ2-2
v_gene: TRBV12-3/TRBV12-4
abundance: .
d_gene: TRBD1
CDR3nt: TGTGCCAGCAGCCGGGACAGCCAGAACACCGGGGAGCTGTTTTTT
CDR3aa: CASSRDSQNTGELFF

len: 14
j_gene: TRBJ2-3
v_gene: TRBV3-1
abundance: few
d_gene: .
CDR3nt: TGTGCCAGCAGCATGTACAGGGGCACAGATACGCAGTATTTT
CDR3aa: CASSMYRGTDTQYF

len: 14
j_gene: TRBJ2-7
v_gene: TRBV28
abundance: many
d_gene: .
CDR3nt: TGTGCCAGCAGTCCTTACCAAGTCTCCTACGAGCAGTACTTC
CDR3aa: CASSPYQVSYEQYF

len: 13
j_gene: TRBJ1-1
v_gene: TRBV28
abundance: .
d_gene: .
CDR3nt: TGTGCCAGCAGACGACAGACTAACACTGAAGCTTTCTTT
CDR3aa: CASRRQTNTEAFF

len: 14
j_gene: TRBJ2-3
v_gene: TRBV29-1
abundance: .
d_gene: .
CDR3nt: TGCAGCGTTGCCCCGGGACAAAGCACAGATACGCAGTATTTT
CDR3aa: CSVAPGQSTDTQYF

len: 13
j_gene: TRBJ2-5
v_gene: TRBV5-4
abundance: .
d_gene: .
CDR3nt: TGTGCCAGCAGCTTGACTCACCAAGAGACCCAGTACTTC
CDR3aa: CASSLTHQETQYF

len: 12
j_gene: TRBJ2-1
v_gene: TRBV24-1
abundance: .
d_gene: .
CDR3nt: TGTGCCACCAGTGATTCGGGGTACGAGCAGTTCTTC
CDR3aa: CATSDSGYEQFF

len: 14
j_gene: TRBJ2-7
v_gene: TRBV6-6
abundance: .
d_gene: .
CDR3nt: TGTGCCTCAGTAACGGTGGGCAGCTCCTACGAGCAGTACTTC
CDR3aa: CASVTVGSSYEQYF

len: 17
j_gene: TRBJ1-2
v_gene: TRBV28
abundance: .
d_gene: .
CDR3nt: TGTGCCAGCGCTGAGGGGGGTCAGTTCTTGGGGTTCGGAGTCTACACCTTC
CDR3aa: CASAEGGQFLGFGVYTF

len: 16
j_gene: TRBJ2-3
v_gene: TRBV7-2
abundance: many
d_gene: TRBD2
CDR3nt: TGTGCCAGCAGCTTTGCTCCAAGCGGGGGGGCAGATACGCAGTATTTT
CDR3aa: CASSFAPSGGADTQYF

len: 11
j_gene: TRBJ2-1
v_gene: TRBV6-2/TRBV6-3
abundance: many
d_gene: .
CDR3nt: TGTGCCAGCACGGGATTCAATGAGCAGTTCTTC
CDR3aa: CASTGFNEQFF

len: 14
j_gene: TRBJ2-1
v_gene: TRBV28
abundance: few
d_gene: .
CDR3nt: TGTGCCAGCAGTTTAGTTTGGGCCCAGGGTGAGCAGTTCTTC
CDR3aa: CASSLVWAQGEQFF

len: 16
j_gene: TRBJ2-1
v_gene: TRBV7-9
abundance: many
d_gene: TRBD2
CDR3nt: TGTGCCAGCAGCTTAGGCCGAGCGGGGGCCTACAATGAGCAGTTCTTC
CDR3aa: CASSLGRAGAYNEQFF

len: 15
j_gene: TRBJ2-7
v_gene: TRBV11-2
abundance: few
d_gene: TRBD1
CDR3nt: TGTGCCAGCACCCGGGACAGGGGCGCAACCTACGAGCAGTACTTC
CDR3aa: CASTRDRGATYEQYF

len: 16
j_gene: TRBJ2-3
v_gene: TRBV25-1
abundance: .
d_gene: TRBD2
CDR3nt: TGTGCCAGCAGTGGAGAGCGGGGGGGCCCGACAGATACGCAGTATTTT
CDR3aa: CASSGERGGPTDTQYF

len: 15
j_gene: TRBJ2-1
v_gene: TRBV20-1
abundance: many
d_gene: TRBD2
CDR3nt: TGCAGTGCTAGGGCGGGGGGCTTTGAGTACAATGAGCAGTTCTTC
CDR3aa: CSARAGGFEYNEQFF

len: 15
j_gene: TRBJ1-5
v_gene: TRBV7-2
abundance: many
d_gene: TRBD1
CDR3nt: TGTGCCAGCAGCTCGGGACAGGGTCGATTTCAGCCCCAGCATTTT
CDR3aa: CASSSGQGRFQPQHF

len: 15
j_gene: TRBJ2-2
v_gene: TRBV4-1
abundance: .
d_gene: TRBD1
CDR3nt: TGCGCCAGCACGCAAGGACAGGGTTACTCCTGCGAGCTGTATTTT
CDR3aa: CASTQGQGYSCELYF

len: 15
j_gene: TRBJ2-7
v_gene: TRBV12-3/TRBV12-4
abundance: few
d_gene: .
CDR3nt: TGTGCCAGCAGTCGCGACAGCCCGCCTTTTTACGAGCAGTACTTC
CDR3aa: CASSRDSPPFYEQYF

len: 15
j_gene: TRBJ1-1
v_gene: TRBV7-6
abundance: many
d_gene: TRBD1
CDR3nt: TGTGCCAGCAGCTTACCAAACAGGGGGGGGGCTGAAGCTTTCTTT
CDR3aa: CASSLPNRGGAEAFF

len: 15
j_gene: TRBJ2-3
v_gene: TRBV27
abundance: .
d_gene: TRBD2
CDR3nt: TGTGCCAGCAGCGTAGGAGCGGGGTTCACAGATACGCAGTATTTT
CDR3aa: CASSVGAGFTDTQYF

len: 14
j_gene: TRBJ2-7
v_gene: TRBV7-2
abundance: many
d_gene: .
CDR3nt: TGTGCCAGCAGCTTAGTACAGGGCCCCTACGAGCAGTACTTC
CDR3aa: CASSLVQGPYEQYF

len: 15
j_gene: TRBJ1-5
v_gene: TRBV4-1
abundance: few
d_gene: .
CDR3nt: TGCGCCAGCAGCCAAGATTTCAACAACAATCAGCCCCAGCATTTT
CDR3aa: CASSQDFNNNQPQHF

len: 15
j_gene: TRBJ2-1
v_gene: TRBV5-1
abundance: .
d_gene: .
CDR3nt: TGCGCCAGCAGCTTGGAGGCCAGCTCCTACAATGAGCAGTTCTTC
CDR3aa: CASSLEASSYNEQFF

len: 13
j_gene: TRBJ1-2
v_gene: TRBV12-3/TRBV12-4
abundance: many
d_gene: .
CDR3nt: TGTGCCAGCAGCCAGGGGTTTGACTATGGCTACACCTTC
CDR3aa: CASSQGFDYGYTF

len: 16
j_gene: TRBJ1-2
v_gene: TRBV14
abundance: .
d_gene: .
CDR3nt: TGTGCCAGCAGCCAACTCGCTTCCAGGCGGTGCGAGGTGCACACCTTC
CDR3aa: CASSQLASRRCEVHTF

len: 14
j_gene: TRBJ2-3
v_gene: TRBV18
abundance: .
d_gene: .
CDR3nt: TGTGCCAGCTCACCGGATAAGCTCACAGATACGCAGTATTTT
CDR3aa: CASSPDKLTDTQYF

len: 15
j_gene: TRBJ1-1
v_gene: TRBV7-2
abundance: many
d_gene: .
CDR3nt: TGTGCCAGCTCCCAGGGGAGAAGTGGGAGGACTGAAGCTTTCTTT
CDR3aa: CASSQGRSGRTEAFF

len: 15
j_gene: TRBJ2-2
v_gene: TRBV5-4
abundance: .
d_gene: TRBD2
CDR3nt: TGTGCCAGCAGCCGCGGGGGTCTGAACACCGGGGAGCTGTTTTTT
CDR3aa: CASSRGGLNTGELFF

len: 13
j_gene: TRBJ2-7
v_gene: TRBV7-6
abundance: many
d_gene: .
CDR3nt: TGTGCCAGCAGCAACAACATCTCCTACGAGCAGTACTTC
CDR3aa: CASSNNISYEQYF

len: 17
j_gene: TRBJ2-1
v_gene: TRBV6-2/TRBV6-3
abundance: .
d_gene: .
CDR3nt: TGTGCCAGCAGTTGGGCCGGGCTAGCCTCCTCCTACAATGAGCAGTTCTTC
CDR3aa: CASSWAGLASSYNEQFF

len: 14
j_gene: TRBJ2-2
v_gene: TRBV10-3
abundance: few
d_gene: .
CDR3nt: TGTGCCATCAGTGAGTCTCGGGACACCGGGGAGCTGTTTTTT
CDR3aa: CAISESRDTGELFF

len: 13
j_gene: TRBJ1-2
v_gene: TRBV10-3
abundance: few
d_gene: .
CDR3nt: TGTGCCATCAGTGAATGGGGGCGTGATGGCTACACCTTC
CDR3aa: CAISEWGRDGYTF

len: 12
j_gene: TRBJ1-5
v_gene: TRBV11-3
abundance: few
d_gene: .
CDR3nt: TGTGCCGTGCTGCGCGCTTTACAGCCCCAGCATTTT
CDR3aa: CAVLRALQPQHF

len: 13
j_gene: TRBJ2-7
v_gene: TRBV7-8
abundance: many
d_gene: .
CDR3nt: TGTGCCAGCAGCCCGGACTGGGCCTACGAGCAGTACTTC
CDR3aa: CASSPDWAYEQYF

len: 13
j_gene: TRBJ1-1
v_gene: TRBV7-9
abundance: few
d_gene: .
CDR3nt: TGTGCCAGCAGCTTATCGGGCGCCACTGAAGCTTTCTTT
CDR3aa: CASSLSGATEAFF

len: 15
j_gene: TRBJ2-5
v_gene: TRBV7-2
abundance: .
d_gene: TRBD1
CDR3nt: TGTGCCAGCAGCATTAGGACAGGGGGAGAAGAGACCCAGTACTTC
CDR3aa: CASSIRTGGEETQYF

len: 11
j_gene: TRBJ2-5
v_gene: TRBV3-1
abundance: few
d_gene: .
CDR3nt: TGTGCCAGCACCTCTCGAGAGACCCAGTACTTC
CDR3aa: CASTSRETQYF